The 2 T cell receptor beta chains given below trace back to one sample, sequenced in a study of T cells in Graves' hyperthyroidism and ophthalmopathy. Amplification yielded TCR beta CDR3 regions, with RNA transcripts as the source. The primer set for the first-round RT-PCR of the TCR CDR3 was HTBI. TCRdb reprocessed the multiplex PCR reads via MiXCR and lists one record per CDR3 protein. The sample records roughly 290,000 distinct CDR3 sequences, about an eighth being singletons. The specimen was blood. Every receptor here comes from a middle-aged woman with Graves' hyperthyroidism.

This clonotype was recorded at least ten times. The rearrangement uses TRBV2 and TRBJ1-4; D may be TRBD1 (6 bases). The V end was cut by 6 bases, the J end by 8 bases, with 25 bases between. The length of the CDR3 is 17 residues. Germline loops: CDR1 SNHLY, CDR2 FYNNEI. The CDR3 nucleotides read TGTGCCAGCAGCTACAGGGTCGGTAGAGCCGGTGGCGAAAAACTGTTTTTT. It yields the protein CASSYRVGRAGGEKLFF.

This clonotype was seen a handful of times. The J gene is TRBJ1-6, the V gene TRBV7-9; 9 bases align to TRBD1. There are 13 residues in the CDR3. Trimming at V came to 7 bases and at J to 11 bases, leaving 6 bases not matched to a gene. Germline V gives CDR1 SEHNR, CDR2 FQNEAQ (reference sequence). The CDR3 region is CASNRGQGTPLHF. The CDR3 DNA sequence: TGTGCCAGCAACCGGGGACAGGGTACACCCCTCCACTTT. Variable domain in full (rest from reference TRBV7-9 and TRBJ1-6): DTGVSQNPRHKITKRGQNVTFRCDPISEHNRLYWYRQTLGQGPEFLTYFQNEAQLEKSRLLSDRFSAERPKGSFSTLEIQRTEQGDSAMYLCASNRGQGTPLHFGNGTRLTVT.